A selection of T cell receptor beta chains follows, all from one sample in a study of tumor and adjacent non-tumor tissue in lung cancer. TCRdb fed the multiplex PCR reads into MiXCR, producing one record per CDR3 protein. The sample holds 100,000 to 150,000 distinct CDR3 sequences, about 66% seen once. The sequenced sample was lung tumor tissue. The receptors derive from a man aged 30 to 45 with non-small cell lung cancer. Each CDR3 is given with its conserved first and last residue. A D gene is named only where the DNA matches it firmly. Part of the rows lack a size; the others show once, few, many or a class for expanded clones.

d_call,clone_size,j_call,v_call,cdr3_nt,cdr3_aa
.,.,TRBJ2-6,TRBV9,TGTGCCAGCAGCGTCGACAATCCAGTCTCTGGGGCCAACGTCCTGACTTTC,CASSVDNPVSGANVLTF
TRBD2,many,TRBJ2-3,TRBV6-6,TGTGCCAGCAGTCTAGCGGGGGCCACAGATACGCAGTATTTT,CASSLAGATDTQYF
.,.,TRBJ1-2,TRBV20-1,TGCAGTACTAGAGTTCCGGGGGGCGACTATGGCTATACCTTC,CSTRVPGGDYGYTF
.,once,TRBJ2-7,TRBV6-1,TGTGCCAGCAGTGAACATCACAGCTCCTACGAGCAGTATTTC,CASSEHHSSYEQYF
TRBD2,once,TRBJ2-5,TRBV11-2,TGTGCCAGCAGCTTAGGACGACGGGGGGAGACCCACTACTTC,CASSLGRRGETHYF
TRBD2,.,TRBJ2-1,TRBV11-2,TGTGCCAGCAGCCCCACTGGCGGGAGTGGTGGTGAGCAATTCTTC,CASSPTGGSGGEQFF
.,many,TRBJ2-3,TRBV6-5,TGTGCCAGCAGTTCGAGCGGAGATACGCAGTATTTT,CASSSSGDTQYF
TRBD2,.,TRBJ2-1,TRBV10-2,TGCGCCAGCAGTGAGTCGGGACTAGCGGTAGTGGGCGAGCAGTTCTTC,CASSESGLAVVGEQFF
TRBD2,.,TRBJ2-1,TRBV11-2,TGTGCCAGCACCCCAGAGGGCGGGGGAAGCTCCTACAATGAGCAGTTCTTC,CASTPEGGGSSYNEQFF
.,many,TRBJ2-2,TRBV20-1,TGCAGTGCTAGAGACCCCTCCGTAGAGGACACCGGGGAGCTGTTTTTT,CSARDPSVEDTGELFF
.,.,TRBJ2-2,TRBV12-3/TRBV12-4,TGTGCCAGCAGTTCGGTAAACACCGAGGAGCTGTTATTT,CASSSVNTEELLF
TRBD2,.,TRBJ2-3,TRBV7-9,TGTGCCAGCAGCCAACTAGCGGGGGGCGCTCGGGGTATGCAGTATTTT,CASSQLAGGARGMQYF
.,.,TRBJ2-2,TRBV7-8,TGTGCCAACAACTTAGCAGAACTCGGGAACACCGGGGAGCTGTTTTTT,CANNLAELGNTGELFF
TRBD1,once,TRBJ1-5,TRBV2,TGTGCCAGCAGTGGGGAACAGGGGGCAAATCAGCCCCAGCATTTT,CASSGEQGANQPQHF
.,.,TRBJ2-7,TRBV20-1,TGCAGTGCTAGTGGCGAAGGGGGGGATATTGCCTACGAGCAGTACTTC,CSASGEGGDIAYEQYF
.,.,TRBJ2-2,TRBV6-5,TGTGGCAGCAGTACCCCCACCACAGGGGAGCTGTTTTTT,CGSSTPTTGELFF